These 30 T cell receptor beta chains originate from one sample sequenced in a study of OX40 agonist ivuxolimab in advanced cancers. Profiled with immunoSEQ multiplex PCR; TCRdb holds only in-frame clones, not every one. The sample lists about 70,000 clones, about 90% occurring once. Sequences were derived from CD4+ or CD8+ T cells sorted from blood, sampled in a trial of the OX40 agonist ivuxolimab. The receptors come from an adult with an advanced solid tumor such as melanoma, head and neck, liver or kidney cancer.

This chain joins TRBV10-3 and TRBJ2-5; D could derive from TRBD1 or TRBD2 (6 bases each). This CDR3 comprises 17 residues. The germline V gene encodes CDR1 ENHRY and CDR2 SYGVKD. V was trimmed by 3 bases and J by 7 bases, leaving 24 bases between them. The CDR3 sequence is CAISETREEQGAWTQYF. The CDR3 DNA reads TGTGCCATCAGTGAAACCAGGGAGGAACAGGGCGCCTGGACCCAGTACTTC.

The gene calls are TRBV6-5 and TRBJ2-7; D gene uncertain. The CDR3 consists of 15 residues. Trimming removed 3 bases at V and 0 bases at J, with 12 bases between. Germline CDR1 reads MNHEY; CDR2 reads SVGAGI. CDR3 protein: CASSYSLNSSYEQYF. CDR3 coding DNA: TGTGCCAGCAGTTATTCCCTGAACAGCTCCTACGAGCAGTACTTC.

The V gene is TRBV7-2, the J gene TRBJ2-5, with 11 bases matching TRBD2. The CDR3 runs to 15 residues. V lost 1 base and J lost 5; bases outside the gene matches: 3. In germline, CDR1 is SGHTA, CDR2 FQGNSA. CDR3 DNA sequence: TGTGCCAGCAGCTTAGGACTAGCGGGAATGGAGACCCAGTACTTC. Encoded protein: CASSLGLAGMETQYF.

The J gene is TRBJ1-4, the V gene TRBV7-2; 8 bases map to TRBD1. After removal of 3 bases from V and 7 bases from J, the junction contained 7 bases not matched to a gene. CDR3 size: 15 residues. Germline lookup yields CDR1 SGHTA and CDR2 FQGNSA. In nucleotides, the CDR3 is TGTGCCAGCAGCTTCAGGGGGCTTATGGGTGAAAAACTGTTTTTT. Translating gives CASSFRGLMGEKLFF.

CDR3 nucleotides: TGTGCCACCTCAACCGGGACAGGGAACTTGGGCAATCAGCCCCAGCATTTT. It codes for CATSTGTGNLGNQPQHF. The chain employs TRBV19 and TRBJ1-5, with TRBD1 matching 9 bases. V was clipped by 10 bases and J by 2 bases; unmatched bases: 15. Germline assignment: CDR1 LNHDA and CDR2 SQIVND (reference sequence). This CDR3 has 17 amino acids.

The chain recombines TRBV7-2 with TRBJ2-5; TRBD1 might be the D (6 bases). CDR3 size: 12 residues. Germline loops: CDR1 SGHTA, CDR2 FQGNSA. V was cut by 7 bases and J by 9 bases, with 15 bases left in between. CDR3 in DNA: TGTGCCAGCACCCTGACAGGCATGGCCCAGTACTTC. Translated: CASTLTGMAQYF.

This clone was recorded once. The chain is built from TRBV10-3 and TRBJ1-6; the D is unclear. Germline CDR1 is ENHRY and CDR2 is SYGVKD. The CDR3 length is 15 residues. The germline V and J ends were trimmed by 3 bases and 0 bases, with 6 bases remaining between them. As DNA, the CDR3 is TGTGCCATCAGTGATCCCAGCTCCTATAATTCACCCCTCCACTTT. This translates into CAISDPSSYNSPLHF.

The gene calls are TRBV6-5 and TRBJ2-7; 10 nucleotides align to TRBD1. The CDR3 runs to 14 residues. Losses at the gene ends were 0 bases for V and 6 bases for J; bases not matched to a gene: 2. Germline values: CDR1 MNHEY, CDR2 SVGAGI. The CDR3 loop is CASSYSGQGFEQYF. The DNA of the CDR3 is TGTGCCAGCAGTTACTCGGGACAGGGGTTCGAGCAGTACTTC.

The rearrangement uses TRBV5-6 and TRBJ1-4; tentative D call: TRBD1 (6 bases). The germline V gene encodes CDR1 SGHDT and CDR2 YYEEEE. V was cut by 7 bases and J by 5 bases, with 15 bases left in between. The CDR3 consists of 14 residues. CDR3 amino acids: CASSPGVGNEKLFF. The CDR3 DNA sequence: TGTGCCAGCTCCCCAGGGGTGGGAAATGAAAAACTGTTTTTT.

The CDR3 DNA reads as TGTGCCAGCTCACCACCCGGGACTAGCTTTGAGCAGTTCTTC. It specifies CASSPPGTSFEQFF. The chain links TRBV18 to TRBJ2-1, with 9 bases fitting TRBD2. Germline V gives CDR1 KGHSH, CDR2 LQKENI. The J segment lost 9 bases and the V segment lost 0 bases, leaving 3 bases of the junction unmatched. This CDR3 is 14 amino acids long.

The J gene is TRBJ2-7, the V gene TRBV5-1, with D possibly matching TRBD2 (6 bases). CDR1 is SGHRS, CDR2 YFSETQ, per germline. CDR3 size: 14 residues. V lost 7 bases and J lost 2, with 16 bases in between. The CDR3 nucleotides are TGCGCCAGCGGTACCGGGACTTCAACCTACGAGCAGTACTTC. This sequence encodes CASGTGTSTYEQYF.

V gene TRBV27 combines with J gene TRBJ1-1, with 9 bases identical to TRBD1. CDR1 MNHEY and CDR2 SMNVEV come from the germline V gene (reference sequence). The CDR3 totals 15 residues. The junction had 2 bases not matched to a gene; V was cut back by 2 bases and J by 1 base. CDR3 sequence reads: CASSLRGQGNTEAFF. CDR3 nucleotide sequence: TGTGCCAGCAGTTTAAGGGGACAGGGGAACACTGAAGCTTTCTTT.

V gene TRBV19 combines with J gene TRBJ2-5; 9 bases map to TRBD2. V gave up 5 bases and J gave up 1 base; unmatched junction bases: 8. The germline V gene has CDR1 LNHDA and CDR2 SQIVND (reference sequence). This CDR3 has 16 residues. The CDR3 loop is CASSPSAGGAQETQYF. CDR3 in DNA: TGTGCCAGTAGTCCCTCAGCGGGAGGAGCCCAAGAGACCCAGTACTTC.

This chain uses TRBV5-5 with TRBJ1-5; TRBD1 might be the D (5 bases). The CDR3 covers 15 residues. V was cut by 1 base and J by 4 bases, with 12 bases left in between. Germline V CDR1 and CDR2: SGHKS, YYEKEE (reference sequence). The CDR3 loop reads CASSLLSGWNQPQHF. As DNA, the CDR3 is TGTGCCAGCAGCTTGTTGTCAGGGTGGAATCAGCCCCAGCATTTT.

V is TRBV2 and J is TRBJ1-5, with 8 bases identical to TRBD1. V was clipped by 6 bases and J by 1 base; unmatched bases: 5. The CDR3 sequence is 15 residues long. Germline V lookup: CDR1 SNHLY, CDR2 FYNNEI. The CDR3 protein is CASSATGGSNQPQHF. The CDR3 DNA reads as TGTGCCAGCAGCGCTACAGGGGGAAGCAATCAGCCCCAGCATTTT.

This chain links TRBV7-8 with TRBJ1-1; 8 bases are shared with TRBD1. The germline gives CDR1 SGHVS, CDR2 FQNEAQ. With V trimmed by 1 base and J by 5 bases, 6 bases remained unmatched. CDR3 length equals 15 residues. CDR3 residues: CASSLGQGAPTEAFF. As DNA, the CDR3 is TGTGCCAGCAGCTTAGGGCAGGGGGCGCCGACTGAAGCTTTCTTT. Variable domain in full (rest from reference TRBV7-8 and TRBJ1-1): GAGVSQSPRYKVAKRGQDVALRCDPISGHVSLFWYQQALGQGPEFLTYFQNEAQLDKSGLPSDRFFAERPEGSVSTLKIQRTQQEDSAVYLCASSLGQGAPTEAFFGQGTRLTVV.

V gene TRBV5-4 combines with J gene TRBJ1-2; D not resolved. V gave up 0 bases and J gave up 4 bases, with 7 bases separating them. Germline CDR1 and CDR2: SGHNT and YYREEE (reference sequence). The CDR3 runs to 13 residues. The CDR3 DNA reads as TGTGCCAGCAGCTTGGAGGCGGGCTATGGCTACACCTTC. This translates into CASSLEAGYGYTF. The complete variable domain, with remaining parts taken from reference TRBV5-4 and TRBJ1-2, reads ETGVTQSPTHLIKTRGQQVTLRCSSQSGHNTVSWYQQALGQGPQFIFQYYREEENGRGNFPPRFSGLQFPNYSSELNVNALELDDSALYLCASSLEAGYGYTFGSGTRLTVV.

V and J are TRBV4-3 and TRBJ1-2; a possible D gene is TRBD1 (5 bases). This CDR3 is built from 15 residues. Germline V gene lookup returns CDR1 LGHNA and CDR2 YSLEER. The V end was cut by 3 bases, the J end by 1 base, with 12 bases between. The CDR3 coding sequence is TGCGCCAGCAGCCACGGGAGGGGTTATAACTATGGCTACACCTTC. Translated: CASSHGRGYNYGYTF.

The V gene is TRBV9, the J gene TRBJ1-4; 9 positions match TRBD1. The V and J ends lost 4 bases and 5 bases, in that order; junction bases with no gene match: 6. The CDR3 runs 15 residues. In germline, CDR1 is SGDLS, CDR2 YYNGEE. The CDR3 protein is CASSFRQGVNEKLFF. The CDR3, as DNA: TGTGCCAGCAGCTTCCGACAGGGGGTGAATGAAAAACTGTTTTTT.

The chain is built from TRBV28 and TRBJ2-7; D possibly uses TRBD1 or TRBD2 (5 bases each). CDR1 and CDR2 (germline): MDHEN, SYDVKM. With 7 bases removed from V and 3 bases from J, the gap between germline ends came to 16 bases. The CDR3 consists of 14 residues. The CDR3 sequence is CASNRRDPSYEQYF. In DNA form, the CDR3 reads TGTGCCAGCAACCGTAGGGACCCCAGCTACGAGCAGTACTTC.

The chain has TRBV5-4 and TRBJ2-7; 10 bases are a match to TRBD2. This CDR3 spans 15 amino acids. From germline, CDR1 is SGHNT and CDR2 YYREEE (reference sequence). J was trimmed by 3 bases and V by 0 bases; bases with no gene match: 3. In DNA, the CDR3 is TGTGCCAGCAGCTTGGGGACTAGCGGATACTACGAGCAGTACTTC. Amino acid sequence: CASSLGTSGYYEQYF.

The CDR3 DNA reads TGTGCCAGCAGCGGCGGGCGACTAGCGGGAAATAGGGAGACCCAGTACTTC. Encoded protein: CASSGGRLAGNRETQYF. This chain uses TRBV21-1 with TRBJ2-5; TRBD2 is the table's D call and was not checked against the DNA. TRBV21-1 counts as a pseudogene. CDR3 length: 17 amino acids.

V is TRBV2 and J is TRBJ1-2; TRBD1 might be the D (5 bases). The germline V gene encodes CDR1 SNHLY and CDR2 FYNNEI. V lost 8 bases and J 0 bases, leaving 16 bases between the germline ends. The CDR3 totals 15 residues. The CDR3 loop is CASRKNRPSNYGYTF. As DNA, the CDR3 is TGTGCCAGCCGAAAAAACAGGCCCTCTAACTATGGCTACACCTTC.

The chain uses TRBV5-1 and TRBJ2-1; TRBD2 matches at 9 bases. J lost 7 bases, V lost 4 bases, and 12 bases had no gene match. From germline, CDR1 is SGHRS and CDR2 YFSETQ. The CDR3 extends over 16 amino acids. This CDR3 reads CASSPEVTSGRNEQFF. The CDR3 DNA is TGCGCCAGCAGCCCTGAGGTGACTAGCGGTAGGAATGAGCAGTTCTTC.

The rearrangement joins TRBV5-1 to TRBJ2-7, with D possibly being TRBD1 (6 bases). Germline lookup yields CDR1 SGHRS and CDR2 YFSETQ. The CDR3 has 13 amino acids. V lost 5 bases and J lost 1, with 10 bases in between. The CDR3 region has the DNA TGCGCCAGCAGGGACAGCCCGTCCTACGAGCAGTACTTC. Translated, it gives CASRDSPSYEQYF.

This clone was found a few times. This chain connects TRBV6-5 to TRBJ1-3; D remains unclear. V dropped 5 bases and J dropped 0 bases, with 11 bases sitting between them. Germline assignment: CDR1 MNHEY and CDR2 SVGAGI. The CDR3 is 15 amino acids. DNA for the CDR3: TGTGCCAGCAGTCGCGGCGCTGGCTCTGGAAACACCATATATTTT. Protein product: CASSRGAGSGNTIYF.

J is TRBJ2-3 and V is TRBV30, with a weak D call TRBD1 (6 bases). Germline values: CDR1 GTSNPN, CDR2 SVGIG (reference sequence). The CDR3 covers 11 residues. V was clipped by 5 bases and J by 6 bases, with 9 bases between them. The CDR3 protein is CAWQGMDTQYF. The CDR3 DNA reads as TGTGCCTGGCAGGGGATGGATACGCAGTATTTT.

The V call is TRBV2, the J call TRBJ2-3; D call uncertain. The CDR3 has 15 residues. Germline lookup yields CDR1 SNHLY and CDR2 FYNNEI. V lost 7 bases to trimming and J lost 0 bases, with 14 bases between them. CDR3 nucleotides: TGTGCCAGCAACGGAAATCGACCTAGCACAGATACGCAGTATTTT. Its protein is CASNGNRPSTDTQYF. Drawing the rest from reference TRBV2 and TRBJ2-3, the complete variable domain is EPEVTQTPSHQVTQMGQEVILRCVPISNHLYFYWYRQILGQKVEFLVSFYNNEISEKSEIFDDQFSVERPDGSNFTLKIRSTKLEDSAMYFCASNGNRPSTDTQYFGPGTRLTVL.

The rearrangement uses TRBV28 and TRBJ1-4; D uncertain. Per the germline V gene, CDR1 is MDHEN and CDR2 is SYDVKM. With 6 bases removed from V and 8 bases from J, the gap between germline ends came to 16 bases. The CDR3 covers 14 residues. The CDR3 loop is CASRVPEGGEKLFF. The CDR3 DNA sequence: TGTGCCAGCAGGGTGCCAGAGGGCGGGGAAAAACTGTTTTTT.

The chain is built from TRBV4-1 and TRBJ2-5; D possibly corresponds to TRBD2 (5 bases). The CDR3 has 17 residues. The germline V gene encodes CDR1 MGHRA and CDR2 YSYEKL. V was pared by 2 bases and J by 4 bases, with 20 bases between. CDR3 nucleotide sequence: TGCGCCAGCAGCCAAAGACGGACCGAGAAAGGAGGAGAGACCCAGTACTTC. This codes for CASSQRRTEKGGETQYF.